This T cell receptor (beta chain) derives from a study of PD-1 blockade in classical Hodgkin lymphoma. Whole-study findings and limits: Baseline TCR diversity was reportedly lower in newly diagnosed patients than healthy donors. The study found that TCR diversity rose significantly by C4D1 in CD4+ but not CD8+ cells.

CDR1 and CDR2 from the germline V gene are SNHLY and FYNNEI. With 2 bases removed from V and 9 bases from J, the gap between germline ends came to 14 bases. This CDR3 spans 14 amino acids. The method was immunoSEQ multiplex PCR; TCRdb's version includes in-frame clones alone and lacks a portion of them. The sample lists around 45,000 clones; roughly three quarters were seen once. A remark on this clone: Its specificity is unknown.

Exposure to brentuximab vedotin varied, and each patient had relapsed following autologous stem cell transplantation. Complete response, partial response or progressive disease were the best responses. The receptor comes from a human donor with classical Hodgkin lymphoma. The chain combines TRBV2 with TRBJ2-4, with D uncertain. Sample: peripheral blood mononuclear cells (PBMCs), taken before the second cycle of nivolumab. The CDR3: CASSEQSTGGIQYF. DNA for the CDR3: TGTGCCAGCAGTGAACAGTCCACTGGTGGCATTCAGTACTTC.